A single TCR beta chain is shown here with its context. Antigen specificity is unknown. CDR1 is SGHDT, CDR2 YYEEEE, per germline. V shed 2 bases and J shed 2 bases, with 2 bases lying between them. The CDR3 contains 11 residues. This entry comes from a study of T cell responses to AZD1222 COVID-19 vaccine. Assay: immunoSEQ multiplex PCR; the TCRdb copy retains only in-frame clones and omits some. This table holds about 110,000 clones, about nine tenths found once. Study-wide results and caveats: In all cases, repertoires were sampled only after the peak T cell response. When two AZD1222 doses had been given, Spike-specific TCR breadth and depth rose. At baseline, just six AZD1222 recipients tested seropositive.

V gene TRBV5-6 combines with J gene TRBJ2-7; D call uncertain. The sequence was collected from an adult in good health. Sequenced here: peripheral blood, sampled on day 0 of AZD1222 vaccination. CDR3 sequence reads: CASSFTYEQYF. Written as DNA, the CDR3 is TGTGCCAGCAGCTTTACCTACGAGCAGTACTTC.